Listed here are 28 T cell receptor beta chains from one sample, sequenced in a study of blood T cells in healthy people across ages (dated by TCRdb to between 2015 and 2017). Libraries were built with 5' RACE. The listed sequencing device is Illumina HiSeq 2500. The second PCR ran for about 6 to 12 cycles and used a J-beta primer mix along with a sample-barcoded 5' primer. TCRdb reanalyzed the raw reads on its own, using fastp at Q25 for trimming and MiXCR for clone calling, and kept in-frame beta chains. Duplicate CDR3 protein sequences are folded into a single record with the most common DNA and genes. Recorded for this sample are approximately 1.5 million distinct CDR3 sequences; less than 45% of them occurred a single time. In total, the top ten clones hold around 4% of the sample. The sequenced sample consisted of blood. Every receptor here comes from a young woman in good health.

The chain joins TRBV29-1 to TRBJ2-6, with unresolved D. V dropped 4 bases and J dropped 2 bases, with 6 bases sitting between them. The CDR3 consists of 13 residues. CDR1 and CDR2 (germline): SQVTM, ANQGSEA. The CDR3 loop is CSVGTTGANVLTF. In DNA, the CDR3 is TGCAGCGTTGGTACAACTGGGGCCAACGTCCTGACTTTC.

The V and J genes are TRBV5-4 and TRBJ1-1, with D maybe TRBD1 (6 bases). The CDR3 length is 15 residues. Germline assignment: CDR1 SGHNT and CDR2 YYREEE (reference sequence). The V and J ends lost 6 bases and 0 bases respectively, with 15 bases between them. The CDR3 is CASTTIQGMNTEAFF. CDR3 coding DNA: TGTGCCAGCACCACTATCCAGGGGATGAACACTGAAGCTTTCTTT.

The table lists this clonotype with a few counts. The chain is built from TRBV19 and TRBJ1-1; a possible D gene is TRBD1 (5 bases). V was trimmed by 7 bases and J by 1 base, leaving 10 bases between them. This CDR3 region has 13 residues. Germline V gene sequence: CDR1 LNHDA, CDR2 SQIVND (reference sequence). The CDR3 is CASIPDKNTEAFF. CDR3 nucleotide sequence: TGTGCCAGTATCCCGGACAAGAACACTGAAGCTTTCTTT.

This clonotype has more than one count but fewer than ten. This chain uses TRBV28 with TRBJ2-7, with D possibly being TRBD2 (6 bases). The CDR3 spans 13 residues. Germline V gene lookup returns CDR1 MDHEN and CDR2 SYDVKM. Trimming stripped 7 bases from V and 3 bases from J, with 13 bases between. The chain's CDR3 is CASNTGLHYEQYF. In DNA, the CDR3 is TGTGCCAGCAACACAGGACTACACTACGAGCAGTACTTC.

This clonotype turned up a few times. V and J are TRBV10-3 and TRBJ2-3; unclear D gene. Trimming took off 0 bases at V and 2 bases at J, with 9 bases between the two ends. Germline CDR1 ENHRY, CDR2 SYGVKD. The CDR3 is 15 residues long. The DNA of the CDR3 is TGTGCCATCAGTGAGTCGGTTACCGACACAGATACGCAGTATTTT. It translates to CAISESVTDTDTQYF.

This clonotype has a count of ten or more. The V gene is TRBV12-3 or TRBV12-4, the J gene TRBJ1-4; a possible D gene is TRBD1 (6 bases). The CDR3 spans 14 residues. V was clipped by 2 bases and J by 6 bases, with 10 bases between them. The CDR3 sequence: CASSLRGADEKLFF. The CDR3 nucleotides are TGTGCCAGCAGTTTAAGGGGGGCGGATGAAAAACTGTTTTTT.

This clonotype was seen a few times. V and J are TRBV12-3 or TRBV12-4 and TRBJ1-5; possibly TRBD1 for D (5 bases). The CDR3 is 13 residues long. V shed 6 bases and J shed 6 bases, with 12 bases lying between them. CDR3 protein: CASRRDAGQPQHF. For the CDR3, the DNA is TGTGCCAGCAGGCGGGACGCGGGTCAGCCCCAGCATTTT.

This sequence joins TRBV7-2 and TRBJ2-7; 9 positions match TRBD1. J was trimmed by 4 bases and V by 5 bases; bases with no gene match: 9. Germline assignment: CDR1 SGHTA and CDR2 FQGNSA. CDR3 length: 15 residues. For the CDR3, the DNA is TGTGCCAGCAGCCTGGGACAGGGTAATTGGTACGAGCAGTACTTC. It is translated as CASSLGQGNWYEQYF.

This clonotype was seen a few times. This chain uses TRBV29-1 with TRBJ1-5; tentative D call: TRBD1 (5 bases). Trimming left V 6 bases short and J 5 bases short, with 17 bases between. The CDR3 is 14 residues long. Germline-derived CDR1 and CDR2 are SQVTM and ANQGSEA. The CDR3 DNA is TGCAGCGTCACTAGTAGGGGATCAGATCAGCCCCAGCATTTT. As protein: CSVTSRGSDQPQHF.

This clonotype was seen more than once but under ten times. The rearrangement uses TRBV6-6 and TRBJ2-3; D tentatively reads TRBD1 or TRBD2 (5 bases each). Germline CDR1 is MNHNY and CDR2 is SVGAGI (reference sequence). Trimming left V 2 bases short and J 1 base short, with 10 bases between. The CDR3 is 15 residues long. The CDR3 sequence is CASSYVQGRTDTQYF. The CDR3 DNA reads TGTGCCAGCAGTTACGTCCAGGGACGCACAGATACGCAGTATTTT.

This clonotype was detected a few times. J is TRBJ1-3 and V is TRBV7-9; 10 bases match TRBD1. The CDR3 length is 16 residues. Germline V gene data show CDR1 as SEHNR and CDR2 as FQNEAQ (reference sequence). Trimming removed 5 bases from V and 0 bases from J; junction bases left unmatched: 4. CDR3 protein: CASSARTGGSGNTIYF. The CDR3, as DNA: TGTGCCAGCAGCGCCCGGACAGGGGGCTCTGGAAACACCATATATTTT.

CDR3 DNA: TGCGCCAGCAGCATGGGACAGGTCTACAATGAGCAGTTCTTC. Its translation is CASSMGQVYNEQFF. The chain combines TRBV5-1 with TRBJ2-1, with 8 bases lining up with TRBD1. The ends lost 4 bases at V and 3 bases at J; junction bases unmatched: 3. The CDR3 length is 14 residues. The germline V gene has CDR1 SGHRS and CDR2 YFSETQ.

This chain connects TRBV4-3 to TRBJ1-2; no clear D gene. Per the germline V gene, CDR1 is LGHNA and CDR2 is YSLEER. Trimming shortened V by 1 base and J by 2 bases, and 8 bases separated the two germline ends. The CDR3 runs 14 residues. CDR3 protein: CASSQAGRNYGYTF. The CDR3 DNA reads as TGCGCCAGCAGCCAAGCGGGCCGGAACTATGGCTACACCTTC.

This chain uses TRBV7-9 with TRBJ1-6; possible D gene TRBD1, 6 bases. V was clipped by 5 bases and J by 0 bases, with 14 bases between them. CDR1 is SEHNR and CDR2 is FQNEAQ in the germline V gene (reference sequence). The CDR3 loop spans 17 amino acids. The CDR3 DNA is TGTGCCAGCAGCGGGACCAGAGGGGGCTCCTATAATTCACCCCTCCACTTT. Protein: CASSGTRGGSYNSPLHF.

This chain joins TRBV2 and TRBJ2-3; 10 bases are shared with TRBD2. The junction had 9 bases not matched to a gene; V was cut back by 9 bases and J by 0 bases. CDR3 length: 16 residues. Germline assignment: CDR1 SNHLY and CDR2 FYNNEI. The CDR3 sequence: CASKSLAGVSTDTQYF. The CDR3 DNA reads TGTGCCAGTAAGAGTCTAGCGGGAGTTAGCACAGATACGCAGTATTTT.

This clonotype occurred a few times. The chain employs TRBV7-9 and TRBJ1-4; D is undetermined. V lost 5 bases and J 8 bases, leaving 12 bases between the germline ends. The CDR3 has 13 residues. The V gene's germline CDR1 is SEHNR and CDR2 FQNEAQ (reference sequence). The CDR3 DNA follows: TGTGCCAGCAGCCGCACCAGTCGGGAAAAACTGTTTTTT. Protein sequence: CASSRTSREKLFF.

The sample holds one count of this clonotype. This may be a read error, as it is one base from a much larger clone. This chain joins TRBV12-3 or TRBV12-4 and TRBJ1-5, with TRBD1 identical over 9 bases. The length of the CDR3 is 19 residues. V was pared by 2 bases and J by 1 base, with 12 bases of the junction left unmatched. The CDR3 nucleotides read TGTGCCAGCAGTTTAAGGGGACAGGGTCGACAACGAAGCAATCAGCCCCAGCATTTT. The encoded protein is CASSLRGQGRQRSNQPQHF.

The J gene is TRBJ2-4, the V gene TRBV4-1, with D unresolved. Trimming took off 0 bases at V and 0 bases at J, with 12 bases between the two ends. The CDR3 consists of 17 residues. Germline V CDR1 and CDR2: MGHRA, YSYEKL. The CDR3: CASSQDETGVAKNIQYF. In DNA form, the CDR3 reads TGCGCCAGCAGCCAAGATGAGACTGGTGTAGCCAAAAACATTCAGTACTTC.

This clonotype was seen a handful of times. This chain links TRBV9 with TRBJ2-1, with 7 bases that match TRBD1. Germline CDR1 is SGDLS and CDR2 is YYNGEE. This CDR3 is built from 13 residues. J was trimmed by 8 bases and V by 3 bases; bases with no gene match: 5. The CDR3 sequence: CASSEGARDEQFF. For the CDR3, the DNA is TGTGCCAGCAGCGAGGGGGCTAGAGATGAGCAGTTCTTC.

The sample holds a few counts of this clonotype. V gene TRBV6-2 or TRBV6-3 combines with J gene TRBJ2-1; 8 positions match TRBD2. From germline, CDR1 is MNHEY and CDR2 SVGEGT. The CDR3 is 15 residues long. Trimming removed 1 base from V and 4 bases from J; junction bases left unmatched: 3. CDR3 sequence reads: CASSYLGLGYNEQFF. The CDR3 DNA is TGTGCCAGCAGTTACTTGGGACTAGGGTACAATGAGCAGTTCTTC.

This clonotype has more than one count but fewer than ten. The CDR3 spells CASSGYTDTQYF. CDR3 DNA: TGTGCCAGCTCCGGCTACACAGATACGCAGTATTTT. The chain recombines TRBV7-3 with TRBJ2-3; D is uncertain. Trimming removed 8 bases from V and 2 bases from J, with 8 bases in between. There are 12 residues in the CDR3. CDR1 and CDR2 (germline): SGHTA, FQGTGA.

The chain combines TRBV9 with TRBJ2-5; 9 nucleotides agree with TRBD1. Germline V gives CDR1 SGDLS, CDR2 YYNGEE. J lost 1 base, V lost 3 bases, and 7 bases had no gene match. The CDR3 contains 16 residues. This CDR3 is CASSDRDRAAQETQYF. In nucleotides, the CDR3 is TGTGCCAGCAGCGACCGGGACAGGGCTGCCCAAGAGACCCAGTACTTC.

This clonotype was found many times. The gene calls are TRBV4-2 and TRBJ1-2; tentative D call: TRBD1 (6 bases). V lost 0 bases to trimming and J lost 7 bases, with 21 bases between them. Germline V lookup: CDR1 LGHNA, CDR2 YNFKEQ. There are 17 residues in the CDR3. The CDR3 region is CASSQDTAGGPSSGYTF. The DNA for the CDR3 is TGTGCCAGCAGCCAAGATACAGCGGGGGGCCCCTCTAGTGGCTACACCTTC.

This chain connects TRBV7-3 to TRBJ1-2; D gene uncertain. Germline V gene sequence: CDR1 SGHTA, CDR2 FQGTGA. With 3 bases removed from V and 3 bases from J, the gap between germline ends came to 8 bases. The CDR3 has 13 residues. The CDR3 DNA reads as TGTGCCAGCAGCTTCGACAATTACTATGGCTACACCTTC. Translating gives CASSFDNYYGYTF. The full variable domain, rest sourced from reference TRBV7-3 and TRBJ1-2, is GAGVSQTPSNKVTEKGKYVELRCDPISGHTALYWYRQSLGQGPEFLIYFQGTGAADDSGLPNDRFFAVRPEGSVSTLKIQRTERGDSAVYLCASSFDNYYGYTFGSGTRLTVV.

This clonotype occurred a few times. The J gene is TRBJ2-7, the V gene TRBV6-2 or TRBV6-3; TRBD1 aligns across 8 bases. Losses at the gene ends were 6 bases for V and 0 bases for J; bases not matched to a gene: 10. This CDR3 spans 16 amino acids. The germline V gene has CDR1 MNHEY and CDR2 SVGEGT. CDR3: CASSRGQGRSSYEQYF. DNA for the CDR3: TGTGCCAGCAGCCGTGGACAGGGCCGAAGCTCCTACGAGCAGTACTTC.

The chain joins TRBV28 to TRBJ2-1; 9 positions agree with TRBD2. This CDR3 spans 16 amino acids. Unmatched junction bases numbered 9, after V lost 5 bases and J lost 4 bases. Per germline, CDR1 MDHEN and CDR2 SYDVKM. The chain's CDR3 is CASSIGTSRLYNEQFF. As DNA, the CDR3 is TGTGCCAGCAGTATTGGGACTAGCAGACTATACAATGAGCAGTTCTTC.

This clonotype was recorded a few times. CDR3 in amino acids: CASSVVSGGQETQYF. Written as DNA, the CDR3 is TGTGCCAGCAGCGTAGTCTCCGGGGGACAAGAGACCCAGTACTTC. The gene calls are TRBV7-9 and TRBJ2-5; D is possibly TRBD2 (6 bases). This CDR3 spans 15 amino acids. Germline V gene sequence: CDR1 SEHNR, CDR2 FQNEAQ (reference sequence). Trimming took 5 bases from V and 2 from J, leaving 15 bases between them.

This clonotype has a handful of counts. A read error may explain this, as a much larger clone is one base away. The chain carries TRBV4-3 and TRBJ2-1; tentative D call: TRBD1 (6 bases). Trimming took 0 bases from V and 4 from J, leaving 16 bases between them. The CDR3 extends over 17 amino acids. CDR1 is LGHNA and CDR2 is YSLEER in the germline V gene. CDR3 amino acids: CASSQDGAGVMYNEQFF. Here the CDR3 DNA reads TGCGCCAGCAGCCAAGATGGAGCAGGGGTTATGTACAATGAGCAGTTCTTC.